This T cell receptor beta chain derives from a study of blood T cell repertoires in COVID-19. For the study at large: Samples representing acute and convalescent COVID-19 were sourced from the United States, Italy and Spain.

To note about this clone: Other DNA sequences in the sample encode the same CDR3.

The study drew participants aged about 18 to 89 years from about two dozen US areas. Cohort 3 recovered donors had two negative PCRs, clearance, or symptom resolution. Original methodology: Reference gene primer amplification in the assay estimated nucleated cell counts. Clones were read by immunoSEQ multiplex PCR, and TCRdb kept only the in-frame ones, dropping some. The V and J calls and clone size come from that table; D and trimming were worked out from the DNA. The sample holds about 300,000 clones, 89% seen once. The germline V gene has CDR1 DFQATT and CDR2 SNEGSKA (reference sequence). The V and J ends lost 3 bases and 4 bases respectively, with 7 bases between them. The CDR3 length is 12 residues.

The sequence was obtained from a woman aged 40 to 50 who had recovered from COVID-19. Sample: PBMCs or T cells enriched from blood (not recorded which). The chain couples TRBV20-1 to TRBJ1-5; D uncertain. This CDR3 reads CSASSGNQPQHF. The CDR3 region has the DNA TGCAGTGCTAGTTCGGGGAATCAGCCCCAGCATTTT.